These T cell receptor beta chains were read from a single sample in a study of T cell responses to AZD1222 COVID-19 vaccine. Assay: immunoSEQ multiplex PCR; the TCRdb copy retains only in-frame clones and omits some. The sample holds about 130,000 clones, 93% seen once. Sequences were derived from peripheral blood, sampled on day 0 of AZD1222 vaccination. These receptors came from an adult in good health. Both conserved end residues are part of each CDR3. D genes are given only for firm matches. Not all rows give a size; the values are once, few, many and, for expanded clones, a class.

D gene	V gene	J gene	clone size	CDR3 protein	CDR3 DNA
NA	TRBV5-1	TRBJ2-7	NA	CASSLGAAGPYEQYF	TGCGCCAGCAGCTTGGGAGCGGCAGGGCCCTACGAGCAGTACTTC
TRBD1	TRBV15	TRBJ1-2	NA	CATSRDRIGGGYGYTF	TGTGCCACCAGCAGAGATCGAATAGGGGGCGGCTATGGCTACACCTTC
TRBD1	TRBV3-1/TRBV3-2	TRBJ1-1	NA	CASSQGVLGQGASNTEAFF	TGTGCCAGCAGCCAAGGGGTCTTAGGACAGGGGGCGTCGAACACTGAAGCTTTCTTT
TRBD2	TRBV10-3	TRBJ2-2	NA	CAISASAGDTGELFF	TGTGCCATCAGCGCCTCAGCGGGGGACACCGGGGAGCTGTTTTTT
NA	TRBV27	TRBJ2-7	NA	CASSSGHEQYF	TGTGCCAGCTCTTCGGGACACGAGCAGTACTTC
NA	TRBV19	TRBJ2-3	NA	CASSKRQTGDTQYF	TGTGCCAGTAGTAAACGCCAGACTGGGGATACGCAGTATTTT
NA	TRBV7-9	TRBJ1-2	NA	CASSLAAQALYGYTF	TGTGCCAGCAGCTTAGCGGCACAGGCGTTATATGGCTACACCTTC
NA	TRBV6-5	TRBJ2-1	NA	CASSPRVDEQFF	TGTGCCAGCAGTCCCAGGGTGGATGAGCAGTTCTTC
NA	TRBV4-1	TRBJ2-7	NA	CASSQAATNYEQYF	TGCGCCAGCAGCCAAGCAGCGACTAACTACGAGCAGTACTTC
NA	TRBV11-2	TRBJ1-6	NA	CASSLGRGLTSYNSPLHF	TGTGCCAGCAGCTTAGGGCGGGGCCTGACCTCCTATAATTCACCCCTCCACTTT
NA	TRBV5-1	TRBJ1-5	NA	CASSLGEGQPQHF	TGCGCCAGCAGCTTGGGCGAGGGCCAGCCCCAGCATTTT
NA	TRBV6-5	TRBJ2-3	NA	CASSYGTITDTQYF	TGTGCCAGCAGTTACGGGACCATCACAGATACGCAGTATTTT
NA	TRBV10-3	TRBJ1-3	NA	CAISALDSSGNTIYF	TGTGCCATCAGTGCCTTGGACAGTTCTGGAAACACCATATATTTT
NA	TRBV10-3	TRBJ1-5	NA	CAISEGAGGNQPQHF	TGTGCCATCAGTGAAGGGGCAGGGGGCAATCAGCCCCAGCATTTT
TRBD2	TRBV19	TRBJ2-7	NA	CASSKGLAGASYEQYF	TGTGCCAGTAGTAAGGGACTAGCGGGGGCCTCCTACGAGCAGTACTTC
NA	TRBV9	TRBJ2-1	NA	CASSPRLGVVNEQFF	TGTGCCAGCAGCCCTAGGTTGGGGGTAGTCAATGAGCAGTTCTTC
NA	TRBV14	TRBJ1-4	NA	CASSQGLGEKLFF	TGTGCCAGCAGCCAGGGGTTGGGCGAAAAACTGTTTTTT
NA	TRBV6-1	TRBJ1-1	NA	CASSDLRGDTEAFF	TGTGCCAGCAGTGACCTTAGGGGGGACACTGAAGCTTTCTTT
NA	TRBV5-1	TRBJ1-2	NA	CASSLEAGKSSYGYTF	TGCGCCAGCAGCTTGGAGGCAGGGAAGAGTAGCTATGGCTACACCTTC
TRBD1	TRBV29-1	TRBJ2-7	NA	CSVEGTGVSYEQYF	TGCAGCGTTGAGGGGACAGGGGTATCCTACGAGCAGTACTTC
NA	TRBV7-2	TRBJ2-7	NA	CASSSGQGLFYEQYF	TGTGCCAGCAGCTCGGGCCAGGGGTTGTTCTACGAGCAGTACTTC
TRBD2	TRBV5-4	TRBJ2-3	NA	CASSLRLAGFTDTQYF	TGTGCCAGCAGCTTGCGACTAGCGGGGTTCACAGATACGCAGTATTTT
NA	TRBV5-6	TRBJ1-2	NA	CASSLGVYGYTF	TGTGCCAGCAGCTTGGGGGTGTATGGCTACACCTTC
NA	TRBV18	TRBJ2-7	NA	CASSPGFSYEQYF	TGTGCCAGCTCGCCCGGGTTCTCCTACGAGCAGTACTTC
NA	TRBV7-6	TRBJ1-6	NA	CASSVGRSGPLHF	TGTGCCAGCAGCGTCGGGCGTTCAGGACCCCTCCACTTT
NA	TRBV5-8	TRBJ2-1	NA	CASSLASTSYIRDEQFF	TGTGCCAGCAGCTTGGCCTCCACTTCATACATACGGGATGAGCAGTTCTTC
NA	TRBV14	TRBJ1-3	NA	CASSQPGTLGSGNTIYF	TGTGCCAGCAGCCAACCCGGGACACTAGGCTCTGGAAACACCATATATTTT
NA	TRBV7-8	TRBJ2-7	NA	CASSLKGGAPSSYEQYF	TGTGCCAGCAGCCTGAAGGGGGGAGCCCCGAGCTCCTACGAGCAGTACTTC
TRBD1	TRBV10-2	TRBJ1-1	NA	CASSESDRGVTEAFF	TGCGCCAGCAGTGAGTCTGACAGGGGGGTAACTGAAGCTTTCTTT
TRBD1	TRBV18	TRBJ1-1	NA	CASSPSVRDSEAFF	TGTGCCAGCTCACCTTCGGTCCGGGACAGCGAAGCTTTCTTT
TRBD1	TRBV15	TRBJ1-2	NA	CATSDGTGGVGYTF	TGTGCCACCAGCGACGGGACAGGGGGCGTTGGCTACACCTTC
NA	TRBV5-6	TRBJ2-2	NA	CASSPDYSGELFF	TGTGCCAGCAGCCCGGACTACTCCGGGGAGCTGTTTTTT
NA	TRBV15	TRBJ1-2	NA	CATSRGGGGQHYGYTF	TGTGCCACCAGCAGAGGGGGTGGAGGACAGCACTATGGCTACACCTTC
NA	TRBV18	TRBJ2-1	NA	CASSPTDFGGQFF	TGTGCCAGCTCACCAACGGACTTCGGCGGGCAGTTCTTC
TRBD1	TRBV4-1	TRBJ1-2	NA	CASSQDPDRGPDGYGYTF	TGCGCCAGCAGCCAAGATCCGGACAGGGGTCCCGATGGCTATGGCTACACCTTC
TRBD2	TRBV10-3	TRBJ2-3	NA	CAISPGTRGTDTQYF	TGTGCCATCAGTCCCGGGACTAGGGGGACAGATACGCAGTATTTT
NA	TRBV19	TRBJ2-6	NA	CASRADPGANVLTF	TGTGCCAGCAGGGCGGACCCCGGGGCCAACGTCCTGACTTTC
NA	TRBV24-1	TRBJ2-7	NA	CATSDFKGEQYF	TGTGCCACCAGTGACTTTAAAGGCGAGCAGTACTTC
TRBD2	TRBV7-3	TRBJ2-1	NA	CASSPHSGTGGSYNEQFF	TGTGCCAGCAGCCCCCACTCCGGGACGGGGGGTTCCTACAATGAGCAGTTCTTC
NA	TRBV4-1	TRBJ1-2	once	CASSLSPDYGYTF	TGCGCCAGCAGCCTCAGCCCAGACTATGGCTACACCTTC
NA	TRBV29-1	TRBJ2-7	once	CSVANSGSYEQYF	TGCAGCGTTGCCAATAGTGGCTCCTACGAGCAGTACTTC
TRBD1	TRBV6-2/TRBV6-3	TRBJ2-7	NA	CASSYDGTGYSYEQYF	TGTGCCAGCAGTTACGACGGGACAGGGTACTCCTACGAGCAGTACTTC
TRBD2	TRBV6-2/TRBV6-3	TRBJ2-2	NA	CASSPAGGRNGELFF	TGTGCCAGCAGTCCAGCGGGGGGACGTAACGGGGAGCTGTTTTTT
NA	TRBV18	TRBJ2-2	NA	CASSPVATGELFF	TGTGCCAGCTCACCGGTGGCGACCGGGGAGCTGTTTTTT